This entry is about one TCR beta chain. This sample was included in a study of blood T cell repertoires in COVID-19. With 6 bases removed from V and 2 bases from J, the gap between germline ends came to 17 bases. This CDR3 region has 15 residues. Germline CDR1 is LGHDT and CDR2 is YNNKEL (reference sequence). The repertoire was sequenced with immunoSEQ multiplex PCR; TCRdb's copy has only in-frame clones and lacks some. The data show approximately 230,000 clones, about 80% seen once. Material: peripheral blood. This sequence was found in an elderly man with acute or convalescent COVID-19. The rearrangement joins TRBV3-1 (or the pseudogene TRBV3-2) to TRBJ2-7; D possibly corresponds to TRBD1 (6 bases). CDR3 in amino acids: CASRQTGKSPYEQYF. For the CDR3, the DNA is TGTGCCAGCAGGCAGACAGGCAAGTCGCCCTACGAGCAGTACTTC.